Listed below are T cell receptor beta chains from one sample, sequenced in a study of blood T cell repertoires in COVID-19. Assay used: immunoSEQ multiplex PCR; TCRdb lists only in-frame clones, some missing. The repertoire has around 280,000 clones, around nine tenths of them found once; the top ten carry about 1.7%. Sequenced: PBMCs or T cells enriched from blood (not recorded which). The receptors here all came from a woman aged 35 to 49 who had recovered from COVID-19. Both conserved end residues are part of each CDR3. A D gene is named only where the DNA matches it firmly. Where a row states a size, it is once, few, many or the class of an expanded clone; other rows omit it.

j_gene | v_gene | abundance | d_gene | CDR3aa | CDR3nt
TRBJ1-2 | TRBV5-4 | few | TRBD1 | CASSHRQGANYGYTF | TGTGCCAGCAGCCACCGACAGGGGGCTAACTATGGCTACACCTTC
TRBJ2-5 | TRBV7-8 | NA | NA | CASKIKETQYF | TGTGCCAGCAAAATAAAAGAGACCCAGTACTTC
TRBJ1-5 | TRBV10-2 | NA | NA | CASRKSGDINQPQHF | TGCGCCAGCAGGAAGTCCGGCGACATTAATCAGCCCCAGCATTTT
TRBJ1-2 | TRBV5-1 | NA | TRBD1 | CASSLEPGGLTNYGYTF | TGCGCCAGCAGCTTGGAGCCAGGGGGCCTTACTAACTATGGCTACACCTTC
TRBJ2-1 | TRBV5-1 | NA | TRBD2 | CASSWGLAGSYNEQFF | TGCGCCAGCAGCTGGGGACTAGCGGGATCCTACAATGAGCAGTTCTTC
TRBJ1-4 | TRBV5-5 | NA | NA | CASSFFRGSNEKLFF | TGTGCCAGCAGCTTTTTCAGGGGATCTAATGAAAAACTGTTTTTT
TRBJ2-3 | TRBV2 | NA | NA | CASSPDSATQYF | TGTGCCAGCAGCCCCGACTCAGCTACGCAGTATTTT
TRBJ2-7 | TRBV7-9 | NA | TRBD1 | CASSIRQGGKYEQYF | TGTGCCAGCAGCATTCGACAGGGGGGTAAATACGAGCAGTACTTC
TRBJ1-1 | TRBV5-4 | NA | NA | CASSLAQTGNTEAFF | TGTGCCAGCAGCTTGGCCCAGACAGGGAACACTGAAGCTTTCTTT
TRBJ1-1 | TRBV19 | few | NA | CASTNSRAGENTEAFF | TGTGCCAGTACCAATTCCAGGGCAGGGGAGAACACTGAAGCTTTCTTT
TRBJ1-5 | TRBV12-5 | NA | TRBD1 | CASGGQPNQPQHF | TGTGCTAGTGGGGGACAGCCTAATCAGCCCCAGCATTTT
TRBJ2-5 | TRBV5-1 | NA | NA | CASSPTGLEETQYF | TGCGCCAGCAGCCCCACAGGGCTCGAAGAGACCCAGTACTTC
TRBJ1-2 | TRBV12-3/TRBV12-4 | NA | TRBD1 | CASSPRGPGGYTF | TGTGCCAGCAGTCCTAGGGGGCCAGGGGGCTACACCTTC
TRBJ1-5 | TRBV21-1 | NA | NA | CASSTTGEDRNQPQHF | TGTGCCAGCAGCACGACAGGGGAAGATCGCAATCAGCCCCAGCATTTT
TRBJ2-5 | TRBV5-1 | NA | NA | CASSFERQETQYF | TGCGCCAGCAGCTTCGAACGGCAAGAGACCCAGTACTTC
TRBJ2-2 | TRBV28 | NA | TRBD1 | CASKMLRQGENTGELFF | TGTGCCAGCAAAATGCTGAGACAGGGGGAGAACACCGGGGAGCTGTTTTTT
TRBJ2-1 | TRBV7-9 | once | TRBD2 | CASSFPGLEGNEQFF | TGTGCCAGCAGCTTTCCGGGACTAGAGGGGAATGAGCAGTTCTTC
TRBJ2-7 | TRBV11-3 | NA | TRBD2 | CASSLWVGPSGSYEQYF | TGTGCCAGCAGCTTATGGGTGGGCCCTAGCGGCTCCTACGAGCAGTACTTC
TRBJ2-3 | TRBV10-2 | NA | TRBD2 | CASSTTSGGGDTQYF | TGCGCCAGCAGCACGACTAGCGGGGGTGGGGATACGCAGTATTTT
TRBJ1-1 | TRBV19 | NA | NA | CASSIGDRNTEAFF | TGTGCCAGTAGTATCGGCGACAGAAACACTGAAGCTTTCTTT
TRBJ2-3 | TRBV6-5 | NA | NA | CASSPGLTTDTQYF | TGTGCCAGCAGCCCCGGACTAACCACAGATACGCAGTATTTT
TRBJ2-1 | TRBV5-1 | NA | NA | CASSLGGANEQFF | TGCGCCAGCAGCTTGGGTGGGGCTAATGAGCAGTTCTTC
TRBJ1-1 | TRBV29-1 | NA | TRBD1 | CSARPGQEKTEAFF | TGCAGCGCCCGACCGGGACAGGAGAAGACTGAAGCTTTCTTT
TRBJ1-2 | TRBV7-3 | few | NA | CASSLTGGYGYTF | TGTGCCAGCAGCTTAACGGGGGGCTATGGCTACACCTTC
TRBJ2-1 | TRBV3-1/TRBV3-2 | NA | TRBD2 | CASSRSSGGYNEQFF | TGTGCCAGCAGCCGTTCTAGCGGGGGGTACAATGAGCAGTTCTTC
TRBJ1-6 | TRBV3-1/TRBV3-2 | NA | NA | CASSPLLAGRRNSPLHF | TGTGCCAGCAGCCCCCTCCTCGCGGGGCGCCGGAATTCACCCCTCCACTTT
TRBJ2-7 | TRBV6-5 | NA | TRBD2 | CASRPGLAGSYEQYF | TGTGCCAGCAGGCCCGGACTAGCGGGGTCCTACGAGCAGTACTTC
TRBJ1-1 | TRBV12-3/TRBV12-4 | NA | TRBD1 | CASRRGLTEAFF | TGTGCCAGCAGAAGGGGGCTTACTGAAGCTTTCTTT
TRBJ2-3 | TRBV7-9 | NA | NA | CASSLERADTQYF | TGTGCCAGCAGCTTAGAACGCGCAGATACGCAGTATTTT
TRBJ1-2 | TRBV28 | NA | TRBD1 | CASRGTGAGYTF | TGTGCCAGCAGGGGAACAGGGGCTGGCTACACCTTC
TRBJ1-6 | TRBV21-1 | NA | NA | CASSWKRQNYNSPLHF | TGTGCCAGCAGCTGGAAACGACAGAACTATAATTCACCCCTCCACTTT
TRBJ1-5 | TRBV12-5 | NA | TRBD1 | CASGLVLGGAGQPQHF | TGTGCTAGTGGTTTGGTACTAGGGGGCGCGGGACAGCCCCAGCATTTT
TRBJ2-7 | TRBV4-3 | NA | NA | CASSHVGHGNEQYF | TGCGCCAGCAGCCATGTCGGCCACGGGAACGAGCAGTACTTC
TRBJ2-6 | TRBV9 | NA | NA | CASSVGQGATSGYSGANVLTF | TGTGCCAGCAGCGTAGGACAGGGGGCTACTAGCGGGTACTCTGGGGCCAACGTCCTGACTTTC
TRBJ1-5 | TRBV6-1 | NA | TRBD1 | CASSDWGTVSQPQHF | TGTGCCAGCAGTGATTGGGGGACAGTGAGTCAGCCCCAGCATTTT
TRBJ2-3 | TRBV24-1 | NA | NA | CATSDFSADTQYF | TGTGCCACCAGTGATTTCTCCGCAGATACGCAGTATTTT
TRBJ2-5 | TRBV5-1 | NA | NA | CASSLVAGLETQYF | TGCGCCAGCAGCTTGGTAGCAGGGTTGGAGACCCAGTACTTC
TRBJ2-7 | TRBV2 | NA | TRBD2 | CASNERESVYEQYF | TGTGCCAGCAATGAGCGGGAGTCCGTTTACGAGCAGTACTTC
TRBJ2-7 | TRBV7-9 | NA | NA | CASSLGSGLIYEQYF | TGTGCCAGCAGCTTAGGGTCCGGACTTATCTACGAGCAGTACTTC
TRBJ2-7 | TRBV5-1 | NA | TRBD2 | CASSLGTSGVYEQYF | TGCGCCAGCAGCTTGGGTACTAGCGGGGTTTACGAGCAGTACTTC
TRBJ2-7 | TRBV29-1 | NA | NA | CSVDQGRFGEQYF | TGCAGCGTTGACCAGGGGCGGTTCGGCGAGCAGTACTTC
TRBJ1-1 | TRBV15 | NA | NA | CATSKTGNTEAFF | TGTGCCACCAGCAAGACAGGGAACACTGAAGCTTTCTTT
TRBJ1-1 | TRBV2 | NA | NA | CASSPPGGTRAEAFF | TGTGCCAGCAGCCCACCCGGAGGCACGAGGGCTGAAGCTTTCTTT
TRBJ2-5 | TRBV11-2 | NA | TRBD2 | CASSSQTSGVGTQYF | TGTGCCAGCAGCTCGCAGACTAGCGGGGTAGGGACCCAGTACTTC
TRBJ1-2 | TRBV5-4 | NA | TRBD1 | CASSRSGQNYGYTF | TGTGCCAGCAGTCGATCGGGACAGAACTATGGCTACACCTTC
TRBJ2-2 | TRBV27 | NA | NA | CASSLGQNTGELFF | TGTGCCAGCAGCCTTGGACAGAACACCGGGGAGCTGTTTTTT
TRBJ2-7 | TRBV4-1 | NA | TRBD2 | CASSQASLAGGREQYF | TGCGCCAGCAGCCAAGCCTCACTAGCGGGAGGGCGCGAGCAGTACTTC
TRBJ1-4 | TRBV5-1 | NA | NA | CASSIQTTNEKLFF | TGCGCCAGCAGCATACAGACAACTAATGAAAAACTGTTTTTT
TRBJ1-5 | TRBV30 | NA | TRBD1 | CAWSLDRAGQPQHF | TGTGCCTGGAGTCTGGACAGGGCTGGGCAGCCCCAGCATTTT
TRBJ2-2 | TRBV5-4 | once | TRBD1 | CASSLGQGVTGELFF | TGTGCCAGCAGCTTGGGGCAGGGGGTGACCGGGGAGCTGTTTTTT
TRBJ2-7 | TRBV20-1 | many | NA | CSASSPRNGGVHEQYF | TGCAGTGCTAGTTCCCCCAGAAATGGGGGCGTCCACGAGCAGTACTTC
TRBJ2-1 | TRBV18 | NA | TRBD2 | CASSPRTSGYNEQFF | TGTGCCAGCTCACCCCGGACTAGCGGCTACAATGAGCAGTTCTTC
TRBJ2-2 | TRBV9 | NA | TRBD2 | CASSVVGSGITGELFF | TGTGCCAGCAGCGTAGTAGGTAGCGGGATCACCGGGGAGCTGTTTTTT
TRBJ2-7 | TRBV19 | NA | TRBD1 | CASRGTGAYEQYF | TGTGCCAGTAGAGGGACAGGGGCCTACGAGCAGTACTTC
TRBJ1-2 | TRBV27 | NA | NA | CASSRRGFNYGYTF | TGTGCCAGCAGTCGCAGAGGCTTTAACTATGGCTACACCTTC
TRBJ2-5 | TRBV3-1/TRBV3-2 | NA | TRBD1 | CASSRQGIGETQYF | TGTGCCAGCAGCCGACAGGGTATCGGGGAGACCCAGTACTTC